The 14 T cell receptor beta chains below were found in one sample sequenced in a study of T cell clones after liver transplantation. Sequencing was performed with immunoSEQ multiplex PCR; in TCRdb, only in-frame clones are kept and a portion is missing. This sample has more than 95,000 clones, with roughly 80% found just once. Sequences were derived from CD4+ T cells from blood, sampled before liver transplant. Every receptor here comes from a human donor who received a liver transplant.

The rearrangement joins TRBV5-4 to TRBJ1-3; 12 bases are shared with TRBD1. The CDR3 runs 18 residues. The V and J ends lost 6 bases and 7 bases, in that order; junction bases with no gene match: 17. Germline V CDR1 and CDR2: SGHNT, YYREEE (reference sequence). The CDR3 DNA follows: TGTGCCAGCACCAGCTTGTGGGACAGGGGGCCGCTAGTGAACACCATATATTTT. Translated, it gives CASTSLWDRGPLVNTIYF.

This chain links TRBV19 with TRBJ1-5; a weak D match, TRBD1 (6 bases). Between the trimmed V and J ends, which lost 6 bases and 0 bases, there was a span of 9 bases. Germline V gives CDR1 LNHDA, CDR2 SQIVND (reference sequence). This CDR3 has 14 residues. CDR3 loop: CASSLTGSNQPQHF. The CDR3 nucleotides read TGTGCCAGTAGCCTGACAGGTAGCAATCAGCCCCAGCATTTT.

This clone was recorded only once. The V gene is TRBV10-2, the J gene TRBJ2-2, with D possibly called TRBD1 or TRBD2 (5 bases each). Germline CDR1 WSHSY, CDR2 SAAADI. The CDR3 is 13 residues long. V was shortened by 8 bases and J by 5 bases, with 12 bases between the two germline ends. This chain's CDR3 is CASGGGETGELFF. The CDR3 bases are TGCGCCAGCGGGGGTGGGGAAACCGGGGAGCTGTTTTTT.

The genes are TRBV27 and TRBJ2-5, with D perhaps TRBD2 (5 bases). The CDR3 has 12 amino acids. Trimming pared 7 bases from V and 3 bases from J, leaving 9 bases between. Germline values: CDR1 MNHEY, CDR2 SMNVEV (reference sequence). CDR3 bases: TGTGCCAGCACCTACGGGGAAGAGACCCAGTACTTC. It specifies CASTYGEETQYF.

J is TRBJ1-5 and V is TRBV7-2; D not resolved. This CDR3 is built from 14 residues. Germline V gene data show CDR1 as SGHTA and CDR2 as FQGNSA. V was clipped by 5 bases and J by 3 bases, with 11 bases between them. The CDR3 protein is CASSQGSNNQPQHF. CDR3 nucleotides: TGTGCCAGCAGCCAAGGGTCTAACAATCAGCCCCAGCATTTT.

Regarding this clone: Relative to the germline gene, one junction end is altered; a read error may explain this. The genes are TRBV7-2 and TRBJ2-6; D perhaps matches TRBD1 (5 bases). Germline V gene data show CDR1 as SGHTA and CDR2 as FQGNSA. The CDR3 loop spans 15 amino acids. CDR3 nucleotide sequence: TGTGCCAGCAGTTTAGGGGCCTCTGGGGCCAACGTCCTGACTTTC. Encoded protein: CASSLGASGANVLTF. The full variable domain, completed using reference TRBV7-2 and TRBJ2-6, is GAGVSQSPSNKVTEKGKDVELRCDPISGHTALYWYRQSLGQGLEFLIYFQGNSAPDKSGLPSDRFSAERTGGSVSTLTIQRTQQEDSAVYLCASSLGASGANVLTFGAGSRLTVL.

The gene calls are TRBV28 and TRBJ2-7; 10 bases agree with TRBD2. Germline V CDR1 and CDR2: MDHEN, SYDVKM. CDR3 length: 15 residues. CDR3 sequence (DNA): TGTGCTTGGGCTAGCGGGAGTAGTCCGCCCTACGAGCAGTACTTC. Translated: CAWASGSSPPYEQYF.

This clone was recorded only once. The chain is built from TRBV27 and TRBJ1-6; 9 nucleotides align to TRBD1. Germline lookup yields CDR1 MNHEY and CDR2 SMNVEV (reference sequence). CDR3 size: 14 residues. V lost 6 bases to trimming and J lost 8 bases; unmatched junction nucleotides: 5. For the CDR3, the DNA is TGTGCCAGCAGACAGACAGGGGGGGATTCACCCCTCCACTTT. This sequence encodes CASRQTGGDSPLHF.

The chain's CDR3 is CASSLRFTVENPNYGYTF. The CDR3 DNA reads TGTGCCAGCAGTTTAAGGTTCACAGTCGAAAACCCAAACTATGGCTACACCTTC. The genes are TRBV27 and TRBJ1-2; unclear D gene. V was cut by 2 bases and J by 2 bases, with 21 bases left in between. CDR1 MNHEY and CDR2 SMNVEV come from the germline V gene (reference sequence). The CDR3 totals 18 residues.

The genes are TRBV7-3 and TRBJ2-7; 9 bases are shared with TRBD2. The CDR3 extends over 15 amino acids. The germline CDR1 and CDR2 sequences are SGHTA and FQGTGA. J was trimmed by 7 bases and V by 5 bases; bases with no gene match: 12. The CDR3 loop reads CASSALAGSFGEQYF. CDR3 nucleotide sequence: TGTGCCAGCAGCGCCCTAGCGGGGAGCTTTGGGGAGCAGTACTTC.

V and J are TRBV7-6 and TRBJ1-3; 9 bases agree with TRBD1. Germline trimming cut 3 bases from V and 7 bases from J; bases unmatched to any gene: 1. The CDR3 extends over 13 amino acids. From germline, CDR1 is SGHVS and CDR2 FNYEAQ. The DNA of the CDR3 is TGTGCCAGCAGCTTGGGACAGGGTAACACCATATATTTT. It yields the protein CASSLGQGNTIYF.

The chain carries TRBV6-1 and TRBJ2-3; D is uncertain. V gave up 2 bases and J gave up 5 bases, with 8 bases separating them. Per the germline V gene, CDR1 is MNHNS and CDR2 is SASEGT. The length of the CDR3 is 13 residues. In nucleotides, the CDR3 is TGTGCCAGCAGTGAACTGGGCGGAGATACGCAGTATTTT. Its protein product is CASSELGGDTQYF.

This chain links TRBV5-1 with TRBJ2-5; TRBD2 agrees at 13 bases. CDR3 size: 16 residues. Germline lookup yields CDR1 SGHRS and CDR2 YFSETQ. V shed 0 bases and J 1 base; nucleotides not matched to a gene: 0. The CDR3 loop reads CASSLGTSGSQETQYF. CDR3 nucleotide sequence: TGCGCCAGCAGCTTGGGGACTAGCGGGAGCCAAGAGACCCAGTACTTC.

The chain combines TRBV7-6 with TRBJ2-7, with 9 bases that match TRBD1. Germline-derived CDR1 and CDR2 are SGHVS and FNYEAQ. The CDR3 totals 16 residues. Trimming removed 0 bases from V and 5 bases from J; junction bases left unmatched: 8. The DNA for the CDR3 is TGTGCCAGCAGCTTAGCGCACGGACAGGGGTACCACGAGCAGTACTTC. Amino acid sequence: CASSLAHGQGYHEQYF.